The 10 T cell receptor beta chains given below trace back to one sample, sequenced in a study of T-cell memory formation after mild COVID-19. TCRdb re-analysed the 5' RACE reads in MiXCR, keeping a single row per CDR3 protein. The table lists about 440,000 distinct CDR3 sequences, 15% to 20% of them singletons, with 7.5% to 9.5% in the top ten. Sequences were obtained from PBMCs or a T cell subset sorted from them (not recorded which). Every receptor here comes from an adult woman who had mild COVID-19 (a few samples of this study predate the infection). Cell type and time point are not known.

The rearrangement joins TRBV11-2 to TRBJ2-3, with D possibly matching TRBD2 (6 bases). Germline V gene lookup returns CDR1 SGHAT and CDR2 FQNNGV. V was clipped by 5 bases and J by 2 bases, with 17 bases between them. There are 16 residues in the CDR3. CDR3 bases: TGTGCCAGCAGCCCAGGGACTGCCACTTTCACAGATACGCAGTATTTT. This encodes CASSPGTATFTDTQYF.

The CDR3 bases are TGTGCCAGCAGCTTAGCAGCGGGACTAGCTTACTCCTACGAGCAGTACTTC. As protein: CASSLAAGLAYSYEQYF. The chain links TRBV7-6 to TRBJ2-7; 9 bases are shared with TRBD2. Germline loops: CDR1 SGHVS, CDR2 FNYEAQ. Germline trimming cut 0 bases from V and 0 bases from J; bases unmatched to any gene: 6. The CDR3 spans 17 residues. Looking up the rest from reference TRBV7-6 and TRBJ2-7 gives the full variable domain: GAGVSQSPRYKVTKRGQDVALRCDPISGHVSLYWYRQALGQGPEFLTYFNYEAQQDKSGLPNDRFSAERPEGSISTLTIQRTEQRDSAMYRCASSLAAGLAYSYEQYFGPGTRLTVT.

Written as DNA, the CDR3 is TGCAGTGCTAGAGATGGCTACAGCACAGATACGCAGTATTTT. This translates into CSARDGYSTDTQYF. The chain employs TRBV20-1 and TRBJ2-3; D uncertain. This CDR3 region has 14 residues. V lost 0 bases to trimming and J lost 0 bases, with 7 bases between them. The germline CDR1 and CDR2 sequences are DFQATT and SNEGSKA (reference sequence).

In its sample, this clonotype was seen a few times. This chain links TRBV5-1 with TRBJ1-4, with 8 bases aligning to TRBD1. The V and J ends lost 4 bases and 5 bases, in that order; junction bases with no gene match: 13. The germline V gene has CDR1 SGHRS and CDR2 YFSETQ. The CDR3 runs 17 residues. The CDR3 DNA sequence: TGCGCCAGCAGCCCTCGCGGGGTGGGACAGGCGAATGAAAAACTGTTTTTT. Protein: CASSPRGVGQANEKLFF.

The V and J genes are TRBV5-1 and TRBJ2-1, with a possible D match to TRBD1 (5 bases). The CDR3 extends over 16 amino acids. The V end was cut by 0 bases, the J end by 0 bases, with 10 bases between. Per the germline V gene, CDR1 is SGHRS and CDR2 is YFSETQ. The CDR3 here is CASSLAQASSYNEQFF. CDR3 DNA: TGCGCCAGCAGCTTGGCACAGGCCAGCTCCTACAATGAGCAGTTCTTC.

The sample holds a few counts of this clonotype. This chain uses TRBV9 with TRBJ2-7; 9 positions match TRBD2. J was trimmed by 3 bases and V by 3 bases; bases with no gene match: 7. Per the germline V gene, CDR1 is SGDLS and CDR2 is YYNGEE. The length of the CDR3 is 15 residues. This chain's CDR3 is CASSALPSGIYEQYF. The CDR3 nucleotides are TGTGCCAGCAGCGCCCTCCCTAGCGGGATCTACGAGCAGTACTTC.

The chain uses TRBV24-1 and TRBJ2-5; no clear D. The CDR3 spans 16 residues. The V gene lost 6 bases and the J gene lost 4 bases, with 20 bases spanning the gap. Germline V CDR1 and CDR2: KGHDR, SFDVKD. CDR3 amino acids: CATSSRVPRAGETQYF. CDR3 nucleotides: TGTGCCACCAGTTCTCGTGTTCCCCGAGCCGGAGAGACCCAGTACTTC.

This sequence joins TRBV20-1 and TRBJ1-6, with D hard to call. V dropped 3 bases and J dropped 3 bases, with 12 bases sitting between them. This CDR3 comprises 15 residues. The germline CDR1 and CDR2 sequences are DFQATT and SNEGSKA (reference sequence). This chain's CDR3 is CSASLPGVYNSPLHF. The CDR3 DNA reads TGCAGTGCTAGTTTACCCGGCGTCTATAATTCACCCCTCCACTTT.

The CDR3 loop reads CASSLLQGDKNIQYF. The CDR3 DNA reads as TGTGCCAGCAGCTTGCTACAGGGGGATAAAAACATTCAGTACTTC. The rearrangement joins TRBV5-6 to TRBJ2-4, with TRBD1 matching over 8 bases. CDR3 length: 15 amino acids. Trimming removed 1 base from V and 4 bases from J; junction bases left unmatched: 4. Germline V gene data show CDR1 as SGHDT and CDR2 as YYEEEE.

The gene calls are TRBV15 and TRBJ2-5; perhaps TRBD2 as D (6 bases). V was clipped by 0 bases and J by 5 bases, with 16 bases between them. The germline V gene encodes CDR1 LNHNV and CDR2 YYDKDF (reference sequence). CDR3 length equals 16 residues. In DNA, the CDR3 is TGTGCCACCAGCAGAGATCAGACCCTTGGGGGGGAGACCCAGTACTTC. It translates to CATSRDQTLGGETQYF. The full variable domain, with the rest looked up from reference TRBV15 and TRBJ2-5, is DAMVIQNPRYQVTQFGKPVTLSCSQTLNHNVMYWYQQKSSQAPKLLFHYYDKDFNNEADTPDNFQSRRPNTSFCFLDIRSPGLGDTAMYLCATSRDQTLGGETQYFGPGTRLLVL.